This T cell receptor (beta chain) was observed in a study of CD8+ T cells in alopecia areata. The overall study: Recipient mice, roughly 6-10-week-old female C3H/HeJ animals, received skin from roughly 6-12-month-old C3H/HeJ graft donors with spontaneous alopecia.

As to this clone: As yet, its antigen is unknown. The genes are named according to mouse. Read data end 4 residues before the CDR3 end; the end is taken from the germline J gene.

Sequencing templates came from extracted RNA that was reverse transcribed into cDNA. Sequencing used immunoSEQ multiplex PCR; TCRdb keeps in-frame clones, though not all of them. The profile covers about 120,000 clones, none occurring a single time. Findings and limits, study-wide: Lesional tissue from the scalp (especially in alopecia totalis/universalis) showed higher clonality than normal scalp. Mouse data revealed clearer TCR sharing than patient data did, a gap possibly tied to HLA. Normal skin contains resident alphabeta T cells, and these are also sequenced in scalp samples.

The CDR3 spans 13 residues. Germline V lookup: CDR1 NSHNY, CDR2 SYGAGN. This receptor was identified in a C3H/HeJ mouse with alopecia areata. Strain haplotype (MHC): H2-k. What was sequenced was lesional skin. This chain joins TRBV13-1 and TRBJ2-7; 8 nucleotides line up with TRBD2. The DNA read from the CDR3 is TGTGCCAGCAGTGACCAGACTGGGGAT. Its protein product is CASSDQTGD. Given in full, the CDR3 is CASSDQTGDEQYF.